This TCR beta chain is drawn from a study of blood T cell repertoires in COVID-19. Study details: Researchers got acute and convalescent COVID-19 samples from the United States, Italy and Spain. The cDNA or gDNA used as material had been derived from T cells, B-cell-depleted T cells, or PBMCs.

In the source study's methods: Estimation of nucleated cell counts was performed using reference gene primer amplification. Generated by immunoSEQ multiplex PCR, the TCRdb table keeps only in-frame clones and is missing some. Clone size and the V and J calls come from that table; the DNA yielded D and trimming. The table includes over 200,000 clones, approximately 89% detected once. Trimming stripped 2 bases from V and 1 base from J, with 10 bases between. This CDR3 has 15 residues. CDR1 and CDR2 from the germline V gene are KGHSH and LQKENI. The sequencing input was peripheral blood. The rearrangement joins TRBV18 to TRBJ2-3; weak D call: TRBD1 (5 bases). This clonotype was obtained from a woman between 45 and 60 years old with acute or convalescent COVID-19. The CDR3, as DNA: TGTGCCAGCTCACCATTACAGGCGCGCACAGATACGCAGTATTTT. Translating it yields CASSPLQARTDTQYF.